Below are 8 T cell receptor beta chains sequenced from a single sample in a study of PD-1 blockade in mismatch repair-deficient tumors. Generated by immunoSEQ multiplex PCR, the TCRdb table keeps only in-frame clones and is missing some. Counted here are about 100,000 clones, about 79% occurring once; the ten biggest clones make up roughly 6.3%. This material consisted of peripheral blood, taken approximately 35 weeks after starting pembrolizumab. The receptors shown here come from an adult with mismatch repair-deficient cancer.

The chain uses TRBV25-1 and TRBJ2-7; 10 bases line up with TRBD1. V lost 4 bases to trimming and J lost 5 bases; unmatched junction nucleotides: 8. Germline values: CDR1 MGHDK, CDR2 SYGVNS. The CDR3 length is 15 residues. DNA of the CDR3: TGTGCCAGCAGTGCTTTCCGGGACAGGGGCGACGAGCAGTACTTC. This codes for CASSAFRDRGDEQYF.

The genes are TRBV11-3 and TRBJ2-1, with 13 positions matching TRBD2. This CDR3 region has 16 residues. Unmatched junction bases numbered 5, after V lost 2 bases and J lost 7 bases. Germline V gene sequence: CDR1 SGHNT, CDR2 YENEEA. Written as DNA, the CDR3 is TGTGCCAGCAGCTTATATGGGACTAGCGGGGAAAATGAGCAGTTCTTC. It is translated as CASSLYGTSGENEQFF.

This clone was counted a few times. The V gene is TRBV6-5, the J gene TRBJ1-5; a weak D match, TRBD1 (5 bases). The CDR3 is 16 residues long. Per the germline V gene, CDR1 is MNHEY and CDR2 is SVGAGI. The V and J ends lost 4 bases and 4 bases respectively, with 17 bases between them. Written as DNA, the CDR3 is TGTGCCAGCAGTTTAAAGGGCAGGGAGGGAAATCAGCCCCAGCATTTT. This sequence encodes CASSLKGREGNQPQHF.

The V and J genes are TRBV19 and TRBJ1-3; D is ambiguous. Germline values: CDR1 LNHDA, CDR2 SQIVND (reference sequence). V was cut by 4 bases and J by 2 bases, with 12 bases left in between. The CDR3 contains 15 residues. The CDR3 DNA sequence: TGTGCCAGTAGTAAAACCCGGGGAGCTGGAAACACCATATATTTT. Its translation: CASSKTRGAGNTIYF.

The chain combines TRBV28 with TRBJ2-7; D might be TRBD1 (6 bases). Germline V CDR1 and CDR2: MDHEN, SYDVKM. The CDR3 loop spans 13 amino acids. The V gene lost 5 bases and the J gene lost 3 bases, with 11 bases spanning the gap. This chain's CDR3 is CASSPDSLYEQYF. The CDR3, as DNA: TGTGCCAGCAGTCCGGACAGCCTCTACGAGCAGTACTTC.

The gene calls are TRBV2 and TRBJ2-5; D perhaps matches TRBD2 (6 bases). In germline, CDR1 is SNHLY, CDR2 FYNNEI. The CDR3 is 15 residues long. V lost 3 bases and J lost 4, with 15 bases in between. CDR3 region: CASSEGMRAGETQYF. CDR3 nucleotide sequence: TGTGCCAGCAGTGAGGGGATGAGAGCGGGAGAGACCCAGTACTTC.

The chain recombines TRBV13 with TRBJ2-7; D might be TRBD1 (6 bases). The germline V and J ends were trimmed by 4 bases and 6 bases, with 19 bases remaining between them. Germline CDR1 and CDR2: PRHDT and FYEKMQ (reference sequence). This CDR3 region has 15 residues. The CDR3 spells CASSCGQKAVCEQYF. The CDR3 DNA reads as TGTGCCAGCAGCTGCGGACAGAAGGCTGTGTGCGAGCAGTACTTC.

This rearrangement joins TRBV5-1 to TRBJ2-2, with 7 nucleotides matching TRBD1. Trimming took 0 bases from V and 1 from J; bases not matched to a gene: 6. The CDR3 has 17 residues. Germline CDR1 SGHRS, CDR2 YFSETQ. CDR3 protein: CASSLVVGQMNTGELFF. CDR3 nucleotides: TGCGCCAGCAGCTTGGTGGTGGGACAGATGAACACCGGGGAGCTGTTTTTT.